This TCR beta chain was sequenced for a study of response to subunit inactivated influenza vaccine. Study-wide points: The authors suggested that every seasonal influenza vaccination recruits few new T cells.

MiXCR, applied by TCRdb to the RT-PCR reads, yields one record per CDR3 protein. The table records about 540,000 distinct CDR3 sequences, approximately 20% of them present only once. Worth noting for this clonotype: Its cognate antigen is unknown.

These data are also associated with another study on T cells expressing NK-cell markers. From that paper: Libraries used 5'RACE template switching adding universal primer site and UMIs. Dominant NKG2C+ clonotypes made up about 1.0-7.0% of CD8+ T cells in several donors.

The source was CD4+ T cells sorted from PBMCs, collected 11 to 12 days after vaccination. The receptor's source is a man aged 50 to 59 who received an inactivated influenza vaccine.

The CDR3 nucleotides are TGTGCCAGCGAGGGGTCCTCTGGGGCCAACGTCCTGACTTTC. The encoded protein is CASEGSSGANVLTF. The chain carries TRBV2 and TRBJ2-6; D is perhaps TRBD1 or TRBD2 (5 bases each). Looked up from germline, CDR1 is SNHLY and CDR2 is FYNNEI. This CDR3 comprises 14 residues. Trimming removed 8 bases at V and 0 bases at J, with 8 bases between. Variable domain in full (rest from reference TRBV2 and TRBJ2-6): EPEVTQTPSHQVTQMGQEVILRCVPISNHLYFYWYRQILGQKVEFLVSFYNNEISEKSEIFDDQFSVERPDGSNFTLKIRSTKLEDSAMYFCASEGSSGANVLTFGAGSRLTVL.